A selection of T cell receptor beta chains follows, all from one sample in a study of cytomegalovirus exposure and HLA in healthy donors. The repertoire was sequenced with immunoSEQ multiplex PCR; TCRdb's copy has only in-frame clones and lacks some. The sample shows about 140,000 clones, roughly 65% of them seen only once. The specimen sequenced was PBMCs. These receptors were taken from a man aged 55 to 70 in good health and CMV-seronegative. CDR3s include the opening cysteine and the closing phenylalanine or tryptophan. A D gene is named only where the DNA matches it firmly. The size entry is marked missing in some rows and otherwise reads once, few, many or a size class.

>NA|14|TRBD1|TRBV28|TRBJ2-7
CASSPGQAGYEQYF
TGTGCCAGCAGCCCCGGACAGGCCGGCTACGAGCAGTACTTC
>NA|14|TRBD2|TRBV10-1|TRBJ2-3
CASSESGRTDTQYF
TGCGCCAGCAGTGAGAGCGGGAGGACAGATACGCAGTATTTT
>NA|16|TRBD1|TRBV6-5|TRBJ1-2
CASSYGSYRGGYGYTF
TGTGCCAGCAGTTACGGATCGTACAGGGGTGGATATGGCTACACCTTC
>NA|16|TRBD1|TRBV19|TRBJ2-7
CASRAAGTGVSYEQYF
TGTGCCAGCAGAGCAGCCGGGACAGGGGTCTCCTACGAGCAGTACTTC
>NA|14|TRBD1|TRBV7-9|TRBJ1-2
CASSLALTGHGYTF
TGTGCCAGCAGCTTAGCATTGACAGGGCATGGCTACACCTTC
>few|15|TRBD2|TRBV6-5|TRBJ2-1
CASSTPSGRYNEQFF
TGTGCCAGCAGTACCCCTAGCGGTCGCTACAATGAGCAGTTCTTC
>few|15|NA|TRBV27|TRBJ2-7
CASSLGTESSYEQYF
TGTGCCAGCAGTTTAGGCACAGAGAGCTCCTACGAGCAGTACTTC
>NA|12|NA|TRBV29-1|TRBJ1-1
CSVSGFGTEAFF
TGCAGCGTTTCAGGGTTTGGCACTGAAGCTTTCTTT
>NA|14|TRBD1|TRBV28|TRBJ2-7
CASSGTGETYEQYF
TGTGCCAGCAGCGGGACAGGGGAAACCTACGAGCAGTACTTC
>few|11|NA|TRBV28|TRBJ2-1
CASSGGGRGFF
TGTGCCAGCTCGGGGGGCGGGCGGGGGTTCTTC